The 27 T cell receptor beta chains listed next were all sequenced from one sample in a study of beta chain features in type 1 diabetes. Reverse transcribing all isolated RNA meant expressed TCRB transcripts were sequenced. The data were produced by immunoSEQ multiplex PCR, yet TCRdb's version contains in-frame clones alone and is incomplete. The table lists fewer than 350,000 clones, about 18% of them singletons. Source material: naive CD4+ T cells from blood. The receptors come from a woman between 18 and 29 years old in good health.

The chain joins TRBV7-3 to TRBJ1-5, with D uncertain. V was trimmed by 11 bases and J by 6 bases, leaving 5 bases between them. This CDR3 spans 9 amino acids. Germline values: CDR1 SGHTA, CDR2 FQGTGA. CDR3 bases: TGTGCCGCCGGTCAGCCCCAGCATTTT. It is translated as CAAGQPQHF.

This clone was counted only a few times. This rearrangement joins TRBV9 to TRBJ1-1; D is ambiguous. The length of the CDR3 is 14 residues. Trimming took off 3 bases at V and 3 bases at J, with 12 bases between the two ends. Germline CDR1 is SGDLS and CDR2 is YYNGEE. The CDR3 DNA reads TGTGCCAGCAGCGCCATCGCGCCCGACACTGAAGCTTTCTTT. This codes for CASSAIAPDTEAFF.

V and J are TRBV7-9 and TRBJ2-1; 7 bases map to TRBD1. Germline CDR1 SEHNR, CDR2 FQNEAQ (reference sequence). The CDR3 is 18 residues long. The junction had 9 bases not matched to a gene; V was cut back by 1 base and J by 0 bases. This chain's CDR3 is CASSLGQGLFSSYNEQFF. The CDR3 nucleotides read TGTGCCAGCAGCTTAGGACAGGGCCTATTTAGCTCCTACAATGAGCAGTTCTTC.

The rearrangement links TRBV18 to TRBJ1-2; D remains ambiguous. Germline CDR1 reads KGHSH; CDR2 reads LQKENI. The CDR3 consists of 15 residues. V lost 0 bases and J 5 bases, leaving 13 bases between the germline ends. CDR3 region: CASSPPRAEVYGYTF. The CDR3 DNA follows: TGTGCCAGCTCACCACCTCGTGCAGAAGTATATGGCTACACCTTC.

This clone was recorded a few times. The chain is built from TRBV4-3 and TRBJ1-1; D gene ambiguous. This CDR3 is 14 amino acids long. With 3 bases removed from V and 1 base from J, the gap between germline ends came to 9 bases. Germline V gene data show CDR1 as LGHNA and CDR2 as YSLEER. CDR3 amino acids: CASSHFGRNTEAFF. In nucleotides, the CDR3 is TGCGCCAGCAGCCACTTCGGGAGGAACACTGAAGCTTTCTTT.

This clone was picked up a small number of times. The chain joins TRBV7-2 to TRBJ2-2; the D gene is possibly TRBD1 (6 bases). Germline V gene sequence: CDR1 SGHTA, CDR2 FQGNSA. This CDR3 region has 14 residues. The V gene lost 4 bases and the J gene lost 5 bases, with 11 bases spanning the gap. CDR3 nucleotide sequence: TGTGCCAGCAGCTCAAGAGGGGGAACCGGGGAGCTGTTTTTT. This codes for CASSSRGGTGELFF.

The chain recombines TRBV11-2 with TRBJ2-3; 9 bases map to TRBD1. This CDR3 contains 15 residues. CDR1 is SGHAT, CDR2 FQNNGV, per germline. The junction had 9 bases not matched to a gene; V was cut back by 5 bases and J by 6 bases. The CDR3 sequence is CASSLLQGARDTQYF. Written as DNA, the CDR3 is TGTGCCAGCAGCCTCCTACAGGGGGCTAGGGATACGCAGTATTTT. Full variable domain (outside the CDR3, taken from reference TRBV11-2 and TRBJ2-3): EAGVAQSPRYKIIEKRQSVAFWCNPISGHATLYWYQQILGQGPKLLIQFQNNGVVDDSQLPKDRFSAERLKGVDSTLKIQPAKLEDSAVYLCASSLLQGARDTQYFGPGTRLTVL.

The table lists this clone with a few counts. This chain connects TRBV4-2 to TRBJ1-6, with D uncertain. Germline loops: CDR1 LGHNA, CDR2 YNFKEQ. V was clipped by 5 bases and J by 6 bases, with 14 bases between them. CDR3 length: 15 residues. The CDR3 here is CASSYHGGINSPLHF. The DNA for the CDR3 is TGTGCCAGCAGCTATCACGGAGGGATTAATTCACCCCTCCACTTT.

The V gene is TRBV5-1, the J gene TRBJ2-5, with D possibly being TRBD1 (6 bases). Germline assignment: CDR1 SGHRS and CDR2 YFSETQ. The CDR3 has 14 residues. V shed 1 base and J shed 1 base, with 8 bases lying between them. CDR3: CASSLTGPQETQYF. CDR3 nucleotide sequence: TGCGCCAGCAGCTTGACAGGGCCCCAAGAGACCCAGTACTTC.

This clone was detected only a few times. The CDR3 region is CASKGGLVTYSPLHF. CDR3 bases: TGTGCCAGCAAGGGGGGACTAGTAACCTATTCACCCCTCCACTTT. The J gene is TRBJ1-6, the V gene TRBV2; the D gene is possibly TRBD1 (6 bases). V dropped 7 bases and J dropped 8 bases, with 18 bases sitting between them. The CDR3 has 15 amino acids. The germline V gene has CDR1 SNHLY and CDR2 FYNNEI.

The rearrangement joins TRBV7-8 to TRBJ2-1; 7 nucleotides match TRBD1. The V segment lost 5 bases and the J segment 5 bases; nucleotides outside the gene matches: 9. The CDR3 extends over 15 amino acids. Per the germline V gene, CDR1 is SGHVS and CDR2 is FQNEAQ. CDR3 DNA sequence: TGTGCCAGCAGCACTTACAGGGGATCAGACAATGAGCAGTTCTTC. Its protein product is CASSTYRGSDNEQFF.

CDR3 bases: TGTGCCAGCAGCCTAGCGGGATCGGGAGATACGCAGTATTTT. Translation: CASSLAGSGDTQYF. The V call is TRBV5-4, the J call TRBJ2-3, with TRBD2 identical over 9 bases. Germline assignment: CDR1 SGHNT and CDR2 YYREEE (reference sequence). CDR3 size: 14 residues. V lost 4 bases and J lost 5; bases outside the gene matches: 5.

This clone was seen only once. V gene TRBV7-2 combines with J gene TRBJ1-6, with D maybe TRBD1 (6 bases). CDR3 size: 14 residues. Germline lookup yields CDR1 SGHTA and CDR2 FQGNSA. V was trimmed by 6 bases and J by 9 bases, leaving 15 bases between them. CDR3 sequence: CASRDRRNSSPLHF. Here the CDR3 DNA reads TGTGCCAGCAGGGACAGACGAAATAGTTCACCCCTCCACTTT.

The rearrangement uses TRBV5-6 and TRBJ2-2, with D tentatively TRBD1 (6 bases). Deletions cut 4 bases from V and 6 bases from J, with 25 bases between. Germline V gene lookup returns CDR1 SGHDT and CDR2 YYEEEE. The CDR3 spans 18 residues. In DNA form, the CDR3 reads TGTGCCAGCAGCAGTGTCCTACAGGGAGCCCTAGTACCCGGGGAGCTGTTTTTT. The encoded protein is CASSSVLQGALVPGELFF. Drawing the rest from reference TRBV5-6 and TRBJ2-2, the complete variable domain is DAGVTQSPTHLIKTRGQQVTLRCSPKSGHDTVSWYQQALGQGPQFIFQYYEEEERQRGNFPDRFSGHQFPNYSSELNVNALLLGDSALYLCASSSVLQGALVPGELFFGEGSRLTVL.

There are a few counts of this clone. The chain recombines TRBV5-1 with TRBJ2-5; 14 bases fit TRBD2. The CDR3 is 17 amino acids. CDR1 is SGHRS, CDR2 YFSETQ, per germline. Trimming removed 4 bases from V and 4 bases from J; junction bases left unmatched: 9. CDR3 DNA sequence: TGCGCCAGCAGCCCGGGACTAGCGGGGGCCTCGGGAGAGACCCAGTACTTC. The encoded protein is CASSPGLAGASGETQYF.

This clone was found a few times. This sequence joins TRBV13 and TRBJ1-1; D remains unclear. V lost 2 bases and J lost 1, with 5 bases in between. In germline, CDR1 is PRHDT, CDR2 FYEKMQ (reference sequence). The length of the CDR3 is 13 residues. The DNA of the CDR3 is TGTGCCAGCAGCTTAATCCAGAACACTGAAGCTTTCTTT. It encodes CASSLIQNTEAFF.

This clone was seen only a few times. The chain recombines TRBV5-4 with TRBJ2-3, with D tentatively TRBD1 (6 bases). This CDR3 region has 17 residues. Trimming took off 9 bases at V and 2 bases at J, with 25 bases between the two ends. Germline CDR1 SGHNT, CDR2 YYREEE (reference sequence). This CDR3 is CATSTGTRVIVTDTQYF. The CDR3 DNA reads TGTGCCACTTCCACCGGGACACGGGTGATCGTCACAGATACGCAGTATTTT.

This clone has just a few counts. Written as DNA, the CDR3 is TGCAGCGTTGAAGGGACTAGCGGCCAGAGCTCCTACAATGAGCAGTTCTTC. This gives the protein CSVEGTSGQSSYNEQFF. This chain links TRBV29-1 with TRBJ2-1; 10 bases map to TRBD2. Germline V gene data show CDR1 as SQVTM and CDR2 as ANQGSEA. CDR3 length: 17 residues. J gave up 0 bases and V 1 base, and 6 bases lay outside the gene matches.

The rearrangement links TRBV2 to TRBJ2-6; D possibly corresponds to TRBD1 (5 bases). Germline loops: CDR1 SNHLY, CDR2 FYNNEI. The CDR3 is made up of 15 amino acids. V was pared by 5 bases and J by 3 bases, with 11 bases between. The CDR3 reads CASSYRSHGANVLTF. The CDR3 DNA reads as TGTGCCAGCAGTTACAGGTCGCATGGGGCCAACGTCCTGACTTTC.

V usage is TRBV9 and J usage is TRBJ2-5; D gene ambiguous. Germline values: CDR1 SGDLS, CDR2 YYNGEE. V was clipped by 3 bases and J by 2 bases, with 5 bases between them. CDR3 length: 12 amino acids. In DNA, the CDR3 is TGTGCCAGCAGCGGGGCACAAGAGACCCAGTACTTC. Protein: CASSGAQETQYF.

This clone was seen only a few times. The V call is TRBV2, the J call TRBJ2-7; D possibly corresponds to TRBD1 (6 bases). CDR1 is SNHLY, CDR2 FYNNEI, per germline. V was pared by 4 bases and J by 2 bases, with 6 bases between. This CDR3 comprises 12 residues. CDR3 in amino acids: CASSGDTYEQYF. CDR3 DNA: TGTGCCAGCAGTGGGGACACCTACGAGCAGTACTTC.

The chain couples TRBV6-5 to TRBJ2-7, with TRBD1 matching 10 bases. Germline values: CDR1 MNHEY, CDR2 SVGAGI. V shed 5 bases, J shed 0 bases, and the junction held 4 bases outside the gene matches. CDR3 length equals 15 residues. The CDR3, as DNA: TGTGCCAGCAGTAAAGGGACAGGGGCCTCCTACGAGCAGTACTTC. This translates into CASSKGTGASYEQYF.

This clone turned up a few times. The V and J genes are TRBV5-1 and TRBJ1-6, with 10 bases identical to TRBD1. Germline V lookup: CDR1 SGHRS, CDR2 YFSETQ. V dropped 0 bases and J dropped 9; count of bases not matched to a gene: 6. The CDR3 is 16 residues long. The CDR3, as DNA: TGCGCCAGCAGCTTGGCGGGGACAGGGGTTAGTTCACCCCTCCACTTT. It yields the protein CASSLAGTGVSSPLHF.

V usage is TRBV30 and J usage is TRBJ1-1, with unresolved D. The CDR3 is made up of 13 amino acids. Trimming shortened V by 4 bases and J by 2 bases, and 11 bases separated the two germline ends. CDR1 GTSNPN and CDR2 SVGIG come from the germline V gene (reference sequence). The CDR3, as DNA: TGTGCCTGGACGAGGGCCTACAACACTGAAGCTTTCTTT. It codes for CAWTRAYNTEAFF.

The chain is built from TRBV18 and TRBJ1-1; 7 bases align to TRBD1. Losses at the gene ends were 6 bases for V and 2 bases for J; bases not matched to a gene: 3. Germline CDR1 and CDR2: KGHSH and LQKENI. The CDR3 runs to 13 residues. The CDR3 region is CASSRQGNTEAFF. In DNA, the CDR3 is TGTGCCAGCTCCAGACAGGGTAACACTGAAGCTTTCTTT.

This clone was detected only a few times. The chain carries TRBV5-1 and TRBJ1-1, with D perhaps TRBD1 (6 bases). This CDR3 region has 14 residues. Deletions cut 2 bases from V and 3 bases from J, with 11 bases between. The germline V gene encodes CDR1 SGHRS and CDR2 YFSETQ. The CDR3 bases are TGCGCCAGCAGCTTTGCAGGGGAGCACACTGAAGCTTTCTTT. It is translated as CASSFAGEHTEAFF.

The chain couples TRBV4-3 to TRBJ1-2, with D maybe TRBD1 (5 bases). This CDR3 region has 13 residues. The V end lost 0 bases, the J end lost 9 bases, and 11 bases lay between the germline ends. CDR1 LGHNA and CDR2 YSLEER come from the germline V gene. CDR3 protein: CASSQDRQQRYTF. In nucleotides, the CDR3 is TGCGCCAGCAGCCAAGACAGACAGCAGCGCTACACCTTC.